The clone carrying this T cell receptor beta chain appeared many times. What it binds is unknown. It was by quantitative 5'-RACE with molecular barcodes that TCR beta libraries were made. From the 5' RACE reads, TCRdb called clonotypes with MiXCR, one entry per CDR3 protein. The data show fewer than 550,000 distinct CDR3 sequences, about 5.7% seen once. The source of the sample is a study of CD8 T cells in ankylosing spondylitis. Study-level results: Ankylosing spondylitis blood appeared to carry a characteristic TCR beta motif of roughly eight highly homologous variants. Disease-associated clones were CD8+ and fairly uncommon in peripheral blood. Reportedly, matched ankylosing spondylitis synovial fluid was significantly enriched for disease-linked clones.

CDR3 size: 16 residues. Looked up from germline, CDR1 is DFQATT and CDR2 is SNEGSKA (reference sequence). Trimming took 4 bases from V and 1 from J; bases not matched to a gene: 12. The clonotype was recovered from a male donor with ankylosing spondylitis. The chain links TRBV20-1 to TRBJ2-5, with TRBD2 identical over 7 bases. Sequencing was performed on blood, either unsorted or a sorted T cell fraction (not recorded which). The CDR3 DNA reads as TGCAGTGCTAACGGTGGGAGGGGCAGACTCCAAGAGACCCAGTACTTC. Translating gives CSANGGRGRLQETQYF.